Described below is a single T cell receptor (beta chain) sequence and its context. The antigen remains unidentified. This entry comes from a study of regulatory T cells in long-lasting Graves disease. Study-wide points: The study found TRBV28, TRBJ1-2 and TRBJ2-5 favored in persistent disease.

Trimming removed 4 bases from V and 2 bases from J, with 9 bases in between. The CDR3 extends over 13 amino acids. CDR1 is KGHSH and CDR2 is LQKENI in the germline V gene. The time point: newly diagnosed GD, antithyroid drugs for less than 3 months. Preparation of the TCR library used RNA extracted from PBMCs. Patients met American Thyroid Association criteria for Graves' disease. For TCR beta, libraries came from iRepertoire HTBI primers and Arm-PCR of CDR3 regions. TCRdb fed the multiplex PCR reads into MiXCR, producing one record per CDR3 protein. The repertoire holds about 620,000 distinct CDR3 sequences, with roughly 15% as singletons. These same data were also listed under a study on T cells in Graves' hyperthyroidism and ophthalmopathy. That work adds: With a duration under 2 months, the hyperthyroidism was newly diagnosed in patients aged 18 to 65.

This sequence was found in a woman in her twenties or thirties with Graves disease. The starting material was peripheral blood mononuclear cells (PBMCs), obtained at new diagnosis, from a patient treated with antithyroid drugs. V gene TRBV18 combines with J gene TRBJ2-7; D is ambiguous. CDR3 nucleotide sequence: TGTGCCAGCTCACTAGGGAACGCCTACGAGCAGTACTTC. This sequence encodes CASSLGNAYEQYF.